This record covers a single T cell receptor (beta chain). This entry belongs to a study of T cell responses to AZD1222 COVID-19 vaccine. The protocol was immunoSEQ multiplex PCR, while the TCRdb copy is restricted to in-frame clones and leaves out a portion. The sample shows approximately 140,000 clones, roughly nine tenths of them seen only once. The CDR3 runs to 13 residues. Trimming took 9 bases from V and 8 from J, leaving 17 bases between them. Germline values: CDR1 LNHDA, CDR2 SQIVND (reference sequence). The sequencing used peripheral blood, collected on day 0 of AZD1222 vaccination. The sequence derives from an adult in good health. The V call is TRBV19, the J call TRBJ2-1, with D possibly called TRBD1 or TRBD2 (5 bases each). The CDR3 loop reads CASKGPPGHEQFF. The CDR3 DNA is TGTGCCAGCAAGGGACCCCCCGGACATGAGCAGTTCTTC.